The 11 T cell receptor beta chains presented below share a single source sample, sequenced in a study of T cells in Graves' hyperthyroidism and ophthalmopathy. The investigators amplified TCR beta CDR3 regions from RNA transcripts. HTBI primers were used for first-round RT-PCR of the TCR CDR3. Each CDR3 protein gets one entry after TCRdb re-called the multiplex PCR reads with MiXCR. The sample includes about 270,000 distinct CDR3 sequences, around 25% of them seen just once. What was sequenced was blood. Every receptor here comes from a man in his forties with Graves' hyperthyroidism that later progressed to Graves' ophthalmopathy.

This clonotype was seen many times. V and J are TRBV20-1 and TRBJ2-5; 12 bases line up with TRBD2. The CDR3 runs to 18 residues. After removal of 6 bases from V and 3 bases from J, the junction contained 17 bases not matched to a gene. Germline V gene lookup returns CDR1 DFQATT and CDR2 SNEGSKA (reference sequence). As DNA, the CDR3 is TGCAGTGCCTTCTCCAGGCGACTAGCGGGAGTCATTGAAGAGACCCAGTACTTC. It encodes CSAFSRRLAGVIEETQYF.

This clonotype was seen ten or more times. V is TRBV28 and J is TRBJ1-2, with 7 bases fitting TRBD1. Germline CDR1 reads MDHEN; CDR2 reads SYDVKM. The CDR3 sequence is 15 residues long. Trimming removed 7 bases from V and 2 bases from J; junction bases left unmatched: 10. The CDR3 nucleotides read TGTGCCAGCATCCCCTCGACAGGGACCAACTATGGCTACACCTTC. Amino acid sequence: CASIPSTGTNYGYTF.

The genes are TRBV6-2 or TRBV6-3 and TRBJ2-7; the D gene is possibly TRBD2 (6 bases). The CDR3 is 15 residues long. V was shortened by 4 bases and J by 3 bases, with 16 bases between the two germline ends. Per germline, CDR1 MNHEY and CDR2 SVGEGT. The CDR3 here is CASSFTGTRLYEQYF. The CDR3 DNA is TGTGCCAGCAGTTTTACCGGGACTCGACTCTACGAGCAGTACTTC.

V is TRBV18 and J is TRBJ1-2; D perhaps matches TRBD1 (5 bases). Germline CDR1 and CDR2: KGHSH and LQKENI. CDR3 length equals 12 residues. V shed 6 bases and J shed 9 bases, with 14 bases lying between them. As DNA, the CDR3 is TGTGCCAGCTCCGCCCAGGGTTTTAGCTACACCTTC. As protein: CASSAQGFSYTF.

This clonotype came up many times. The V call is TRBV30, the J call TRBJ1-1; D is unclear. There are 12 residues in the CDR3. V was cut by 7 bases and J by 5 bases, with 14 bases left in between. Germline V gives CDR1 GTSNPN, CDR2 SVGIG (reference sequence). The CDR3 sequence: CASNTGWTEAFF. The CDR3 bases are TGTGCCTCCAATACGGGGTGGACTGAAGCTTTCTTT. Filled out from reference TRBV30 and TRBJ1-1, the complete variable domain reads SQTIHQWPATLVQPVGSPLSLECTVEGTSNPNLYWYRQAAGRGLQLLFYSVGIGQISSEVPQNLSASRPQDRQFILSSKKLLLSDSGFYLCASNTGWTEAFFGQGTRLTVV.

This clonotype occurred many times. This chain uses TRBV15 with TRBJ2-7, with D hard to call. V lost 4 bases and J 7 bases, leaving 17 bases between the germline ends. Germline CDR1 is LNHNV and CDR2 is YYDKDF (reference sequence). The CDR3 runs 14 residues. CDR3 nucleotides: TGTGCCACCAGCACTCCCGACGGTGAGAGGGAGCAGTACTTC. Protein product: CATSTPDGEREQYF. The variable domain in full, with the rest retrieved from reference TRBV15 and TRBJ2-7, is DAMVIQNPRYQVTQFGKPVTLSCSQTLNHNVMYWYQQKSSQAPKLLFHYYDKDFNNEADTPDNFQSRRPNTSFCFLDIRSPGLGDTAMYLCATSTPDGEREQYFGPGTRLTVT.

The V gene is TRBV6-4, the J gene TRBJ2-7; the D is unclear. V lost 5 bases, J lost 2 bases, and 10 bases lay in between. Germline CDR1 reads MRHNA; CDR2 reads SNTAGT. The CDR3 extends over 13 amino acids. For the CDR3, the DNA is TGTGCCAGCAGTTACGATACAGCCTACGAGCAGTACTTC. Amino acid sequence: CASSYDTAYEQYF.

This clonotype was picked up many times. This chain uses TRBV6-5 with TRBJ2-7, with 8 bases aligning to TRBD2. The germline V gene has CDR1 MNHEY and CDR2 SVGAGI. The CDR3 length is 13 residues. The V gene end was trimmed by 7 bases and the J gene end by 3 bases; junction bases not matched to a gene: 5. The CDR3 sequence is CASNQRGNYEQYF. CDR3 coding DNA: TGTGCCAGCAACCAGCGGGGGAACTACGAGCAGTACTTC.

The V gene is TRBV4-2, the J gene TRBJ2-4; tentative D call: TRBD1 (6 bases). Germline V gene data show CDR1 as LGHNA and CDR2 as YNFKEQ. The CDR3 loop spans 20 amino acids. V lost 1 base and J lost 7, with 29 bases in between. The CDR3 DNA reads as TGTGCCAGCAGCCAAGGAGTGGGGCCAGGGGCCGCGACAAGGACTAACATTCAGTACTTC. Amino acid sequence: CASSQGVGPGAATRTNIQYF.

The genes are TRBV11-3 and TRBJ2-3; no definite D call. Trimming left V 4 bases short and J 2 bases short, with 22 bases between. Germline V gene lookup returns CDR1 SGHNT and CDR2 YENEEA. This CDR3 has 18 amino acids. The CDR3 nucleotides read TGTGCCAGCAGCTCGCGGATTGCGCCACAACCAAACACAGATACGCAGTATTTT. It translates to CASSSRIAPQPNTDTQYF.

This clonotype was picked up a small number of times. This chain links TRBV14 with TRBJ2-7, with D possibly matching TRBD1 (6 bases). The CDR3 loop spans 15 amino acids. In germline, CDR1 is SGHDN, CDR2 FVKESK. Trimming removed 1 base from V and 4 bases from J, with 14 bases in between. The CDR3 region is CASSQGHRVSYEQYF. As DNA, the CDR3 is TGTGCCAGCAGCCAAGGTCACAGGGTATCATACGAGCAGTACTTC.